This passage covers 4 T cell receptor beta chains from one sample sequenced in a study of T cells in Graves' hyperthyroidism and ophthalmopathy. RNA transcripts provided the source from which TCR beta CDR3 regions were amplified. RT-PCR in the first round (using the HTBI primer set) targeted the TCR CDR3. TCRdb reprocessed the multiplex PCR reads with MiXCR, giving one entry per CDR3 protein. The sample lists over 500,000 distinct CDR3 sequences; 15% to 20% were seen once. Sample: blood. The receptors shown here come from a woman aged 18-29 years with Graves' ophthalmopathy.

This clonotype was seen a single time. An end of the junction differs from the germline gene, which may be a read error. V gene TRBV7-9 combines with J gene TRBJ1-6, with no clear D. Germline V gene sequence: CDR1 SEHNR, CDR2 FQNEAQ (reference sequence). This CDR3 contains 14 residues. The CDR3 sequence: CASSFSPGNSPPHF. As DNA, the CDR3 is TGTGCCAGCAGCTTCAGCCCAGGAAATTCACCCCCCCACTTT.

The chain is built from TRBV19 and TRBJ1-1; TRBD1 agrees at 10 bases. J gave up 1 base and V 5 bases, and 10 bases lay outside the gene matches. CDR3 size: 17 residues. CDR1 is LNHDA and CDR2 is SQIVND in the germline V gene (reference sequence). DNA for the CDR3: TGTGCCAGTAGTGCGGACAGGGGGATACGCTGGAACACTGAAGCTTTCTTT. Its translation: CASSADRGIRWNTEAFF.

There are a few counts of this clonotype. CDR3 region: CASSEGLGQLYEQYF. CDR3 bases: TGTGCCAGCAGTGAAGGGTTGGGACAGCTATACGAGCAGTACTTC. The rearrangement links TRBV6-1 to TRBJ2-7; 7 bases map to TRBD1. The CDR3 runs 15 residues. Germline V gene sequence: CDR1 MNHNS, CDR2 SASEGT. Losses at the gene ends were 1 base for V and 4 bases for J; bases not matched to a gene: 7.

This clonotype has just a few counts. For the CDR3, the DNA is TGTGCCAGCAGTTTATCCCCCGGCAATAGACACACCGGGGAGCTGTTTTTT. It is translated as CASSLSPGNRHTGELFF. This chain joins TRBV28 and TRBJ2-2; D not resolved. V gave up 1 base and J gave up 3 bases, with 15 bases separating them. The CDR3 totals 17 residues. Germline loops: CDR1 MDHEN, CDR2 SYDVKM.